The 9 T cell receptor beta chains given below trace back to one sample, sequenced in a study of T cell clones after liver transplantation. Libraries were prepared by immunoSEQ multiplex PCR; TCRdb keeps only in-frame clonotypes and omits some of them. Among about 74,000 clones listed, under 90% were seen once. The input for sequencing was CD4+ T cells from blood, taken before liver transplant. Receptors were obtained from a human donor who received a liver transplant.

The rearrangement uses TRBV28 and TRBJ1-1, with D unclear. Between the trimmed V and J ends, which lost 5 bases and 3 bases, there was a span of 7 bases. In germline, CDR1 is MDHEN, CDR2 SYDVKM. CDR3 length equals 12 residues. CDR3 DNA sequence: TGTGCCAGCAGTACACCACACACTGAAGCTTTCTTT. The encoded protein is CASSTPHTEAFF.

This chain connects TRBV5-1 to TRBJ1-1, with D perhaps matching TRBD1 (5 bases). Per germline, CDR1 SGHRS and CDR2 YFSETQ. The CDR3 extends over 15 amino acids. Trimming removed 6 bases from V and 0 bases from J, with 15 bases in between. The DNA of the CDR3 is TGCGCCAGCACCCTTGCGGGGCAAATGAACACTGAAGCTTTCTTT. Amino acids: CASTLAGQMNTEAFF. Drawing the rest from reference TRBV5-1 and TRBJ1-1, the complete variable domain is KAGVTQTPRYLIKTRGQQVTLSCSPISGHRSVSWYQQTPGQGLQFLFEYFSETQRNKGNFPGRFSGRQFSNSRSEMNVSTLELGDSALYLCASTLAGQMNTEAFFGQGTRLTVV.

This clone was observed a handful of times. The chain is built from TRBV5-6 and TRBJ1-1, with TRBD1 matching over 9 bases. Germline V gene lookup returns CDR1 SGHDT and CDR2 YYEEEE. The CDR3 is made up of 16 amino acids. With 3 bases clipped from V and 2 bases from J, the junction kept 8 bases outside the gene matches. The CDR3 region is CASSSTGGQFNTEAFF. CDR3 DNA sequence: TGTGCCAGCAGCTCGACAGGGGGTCAATTTAACACTGAAGCTTTCTTT.

This clone has only one observation. The V gene is TRBV29-1, the J gene TRBJ1-5, with 9 bases fitting TRBD1. J was trimmed by 4 bases and V by 6 bases; bases with no gene match: 10. This CDR3 has 15 amino acids. Germline assignment: CDR1 SQVTM and CDR2 ANQGSEA. CDR3: CSVTLWTGENQPQHF. The CDR3 bases are TGCAGCGTCACCCTATGGACAGGGGAAAATCAGCCCCAGCATTTT.

In this sample, this clone turned up a few times. V is TRBV5-6 and J is TRBJ2-5; D unclear. CDR1 and CDR2 from the germline V gene are SGHDT and YYEEEE. Trimming pared 0 bases from V and 5 bases from J, leaving 11 bases between. The CDR3 consists of 14 residues. The CDR3 DNA is TGTGCCAGCAGCTTGGTACGGGTCGGGGAGACCCAGTACTTC. The encoded protein is CASSLVRVGETQYF.

The chain is built from TRBV10-3 and TRBJ1-4; D call uncertain. There are 13 residues in the CDR3. V was clipped by 2 bases and J by 5 bases, with 6 bases between them. Germline CDR1 and CDR2: ENHRY and SYGVKD. CDR3 loop: CAISERGNEKLFF. CDR3 nucleotide sequence: TGTGCCATCAGTGAGCGCGGAAATGAAAAACTGTTTTTT.

This clone was picked up a small number of times. The rearrangement links TRBV9 to TRBJ2-3, with 11 bases lining up with TRBD2. In germline, CDR1 is SGDLS, CDR2 YYNGEE. The V gene end was trimmed by 0 bases and the J gene end by 5 bases; junction bases not matched to a gene: 5. The CDR3 totals 16 residues. CDR3 DNA sequence: TGTGCCAGCAGCGTAGGTAGCGGGAGGGTAGTAGATACGCAGTATTTT. Encoded protein: CASSVGSGRVVDTQYF.

The rearrangement links TRBV28 to TRBJ1-1, with D possibly matching TRBD1 (5 bases). Trimming shortened V by 5 bases and J by 0 bases, and 19 bases separated the two germline ends. This CDR3 has 17 residues. CDR1 and CDR2 (germline): MDHEN, SYDVKM. The CDR3 DNA reads TGTGCCAGCAGTCTCCAGCTAATGGGGGATCTGAACACTGAAGCTTTCTTT. It codes for CASSLQLMGDLNTEAFF.

This clone was seen only a few times. J is TRBJ1-3 and V is TRBV7-9, with D perhaps TRBD1 (5 bases). This CDR3 has 16 residues. Germline assignment: CDR1 SEHNR and CDR2 FQNEAQ (reference sequence). V gave up 4 bases and J gave up 4 bases, with 17 bases separating them. DNA for the CDR3: TGTGCCAGCAGCTCGCCGACCGGGACGGGCGGAAACACCATATATTTT. It encodes CASSSPTGTGGNTIYF.